Shown below are 30 T cell receptor beta chains from a single sample sequenced in a study of T cell responses to AZD1222 COVID-19 vaccine (dated by TCRdb to the early 2020s). Explained via the paper, the time point label denotes: about 28 days (+/-7) after the second vaccine dose. Library preparation employed the immunoSEQ multiplex PCR assay. TCRdb took this table from immuneACCESS and kept in-frame rearrangements with V and J called. Such tables lack part of the clones; where checked against another copy, unresolved V genes explain under half of the gap, and the rest is unexplained. This sample has under 95,000 clones in its table, and about nine tenths of those were observed once. Roughly 1.4% of the sample rests with the top ten. Sequenced material: peripheral blood, taken 28 days after the second AZD1222 dose. The receptors were gathered from an adult who received the AZD1222 COVID-19 vaccine.

This sequence joins TRBV7-3 and TRBJ1-4; D might be TRBD1 (5 bases). The CDR3 length is 13 residues. The germline V gene encodes CDR1 SGHTA and CDR2 FQGTGA. With 2 bases removed from V and 7 bases from J, the gap between germline ends came to 8 bases. The CDR3 loop reads CASSLGGGEKLFF. CDR3 coding DNA: TGTGCCAGCAGCTTAGGGGGTGGTGAAAAACTGTTTTTT.

The chain combines TRBV19 with TRBJ1-2; D uncertain. The ends were cut back, 7 bases at V and 7 bases at J, with 19 bases in the middle. The CDR3 is 14 amino acids. The germline V gene encodes CDR1 LNHDA and CDR2 SQIVND (reference sequence). As DNA, the CDR3 is TGTGCCAGTAAACCCCTCGCAAAAAAGGGTGGCTACACCTTC. This translates into CASKPLAKKGGYTF.

This chain uses TRBV7-3 with TRBJ2-6; a weak D match, TRBD1 (6 bases). V was trimmed by 6 bases and J by 1 base, leaving 10 bases between them. The length of the CDR3 is 15 residues. Germline CDR1 is SGHTA and CDR2 is FQGTGA. CDR3: CASSPQGSGANVLTF. The DNA for the CDR3 is TGTGCCAGCAGTCCCCAGGGGTCTGGGGCCAACGTCCTGACTTTC.

The J gene is TRBJ2-2, the V gene TRBV19; maybe TRBD1 (6 bases). The CDR3 runs 17 residues. Trimming pared 7 bases from V and 0 bases from J, leaving 18 bases between. In germline, CDR1 is LNHDA, CDR2 SQIVND (reference sequence). CDR3 protein: CASNKGVGGANTGELFF. CDR3 DNA sequence: TGTGCCAGTAATAAGGGGGTTGGGGGTGCGAACACCGGGGAGCTGTTTTTT.

The rearrangement uses TRBV29-1 and TRBJ2-7, with D perhaps matching TRBD1 (8 bases). Deletions cut 8 bases from V and 2 bases from J, with 22 bases between. The CDR3 runs to 15 residues. Germline V gene sequence: CDR1 SQVTM, CDR2 ANQGSEA. The CDR3 DNA reads TGCAGCCCCTGGGGGGGCCAGGGGGCGGCCTACGAGCAGTACTTC. Protein: CSPWGGQGAAYEQYF.

The chain is built from TRBV7-9 and TRBJ1-1; D gene ambiguous. The V and J ends lost 1 base and 1 base respectively, with 7 bases between them. The CDR3 is 14 amino acids. Germline CDR1 SEHNR, CDR2 FQNEAQ (reference sequence). Here the CDR3 DNA reads TGTGCCAGCAGCTTAGGGGTGGGGAACACTGAAGCTTTCTTT. It codes for CASSLGVGNTEAFF.

The chain links TRBV4-1 to TRBJ1-4, with a tentative D call TRBD1 (6 bases). The CDR3 spans 19 residues. Germline V gene lookup returns CDR1 MGHRA and CDR2 YSYEKL. The V end lost 4 bases, the J end lost 2 bases, and 23 bases lay between the germline ends. The CDR3 region is CASSPRGGGAGSTNEKLFF. The CDR3 DNA reads as TGCGCCAGCAGCCCTAGGGGTGGGGGGGCAGGATCGACTAATGAAAAACTGTTTTTT.

This chain uses TRBV10-2 with TRBJ2-5, with D possibly matching TRBD1 (5 bases). Germline lookup yields CDR1 WSHSY and CDR2 SAAADI. The V gene lost 2 bases and the J gene lost 5 bases, with 9 bases spanning the gap. The CDR3 consists of 13 residues. The CDR3 DNA reads TGCGCCAGCAGTGAGCCCCCAGGGGAGACCCAGTACTTC. Residues: CASSEPPGETQYF.

Concerning this clone itself: Distinct nucleotide sequences in the sample also encode this CDR3. The chain has TRBV5-1 and TRBJ1-1; D is unclear. Germline lookup yields CDR1 SGHRS and CDR2 YFSETQ. The CDR3 sequence is 14 residues long. V gave up 0 bases and J gave up 0 bases, with 6 bases separating them. The CDR3 loop reads CASSLGRLNTEAFF. Written as DNA, the CDR3 is TGCGCCAGCAGCTTGGGACGGTTGAACACTGAAGCTTTCTTT. Based on the CDR3 plus reference TRBV5-1 and TRBJ1-1, the full variable domain is KAGVTQTPRYLIKTRGQQVTLSCSPISGHRSVSWYQQTPGQGLQFLFEYFSETQRNKGNFPGRFSGRQFSNSRSEMNVSTLELGDSALYLCASSLGRLNTEAFFGQGTRLTVV.

The table lists this clone with a count of one. This rearrangement joins TRBV18 to TRBJ2-7; 12 nucleotides match TRBD2. Unmatched junction bases numbered 10, after V lost 0 bases and J lost 7 bases. The CDR3 spans 17 residues. CDR1 is KGHSH and CDR2 is LQKENI in the germline V gene. The DNA for the CDR3 is TGTGCCAGCTCACCACCAACGGCTAGCGGGGGGGCCGGGGAGCAGTACTTC. This sequence encodes CASSPPTASGGAGEQYF.

This chain links TRBV6-4 with TRBJ2-2; TRBD1 is a possible D gene (5 bases). Germline CDR1 is MRHNA and CDR2 is SNTAGT. The length of the CDR3 is 13 residues. Trimming cost V 6 bases and J 2 bases, with 7 bases left between them. The CDR3 reads CASSGHNTGELFF. CDR3 in DNA: TGTGCCAGCAGCGGACACAACACCGGGGAGCTGTTTTTT.

The CDR3 sequence is CASSLGSRDEQFF. CDR3 sequence (DNA): TGTGCCAGCAGCCTCGGTTCGAGGGATGAGCAGTTCTTC. V and J are TRBV28 and TRBJ2-1, with D possibly TRBD2 on 5 matching bases. The CDR3 contains 13 residues. Germline V lookup: CDR1 MDHEN, CDR2 SYDVKM. Trimming cost V 6 bases and J 8 bases, with 14 bases left between them. Complete variable domain (other parts from reference TRBV28 and TRBJ2-1): DVKVTQSSRYLVKRTGEKVFLECVQDMDHENMFWYRQDPGLGLRLIYFSYDVKMKEKGDIPEGYSVSREKKERFSLILESASTNQTSMYLCASSLGSRDEQFFGPGTRLTVL.

This chain connects TRBV10-3 to TRBJ2-3; 12 bases are a match to TRBD1. Germline trimming cut 0 bases from V and 6 bases from J; bases unmatched to any gene: 13. Germline V gives CDR1 ENHRY, CDR2 SYGVKD. The CDR3 runs 19 residues. Here the CDR3 DNA reads TGTGCCATCAGTGAGTCCATAACGGGGGGGACAGGGGGCATGGATACGCAGTATTTT. Translated: CAISESITGGTGGMDTQYF.

The rearrangement joins TRBV5-1 to TRBJ2-4; 9 bases agree with TRBD1. V dropped 3 bases and J dropped 5; count of bases not matched to a gene: 3. The CDR3 runs 14 residues. In germline, CDR1 is SGHRS, CDR2 YFSETQ. CDR3 in DNA: TGCGCCAGCAGCTCGGGACAGGGAGAAAACATTCAGTACTTC. Amino acid sequence: CASSSGQGENIQYF.

This clone was seen a handful of times. V usage is TRBV6-5 and J usage is TRBJ1-2, with 9 bases fitting TRBD1. There are 13 residues in the CDR3. Per the germline V gene, CDR1 is MNHEY and CDR2 is SVGAGI. Germline trimming cut 6 bases from V and 4 bases from J; bases unmatched to any gene: 3. CDR3 coding DNA: TGTGCCAGCAGGCCGGACAGGGGCTATGGCTACACCTTC. Encoded protein: CASRPDRGYGYTF.

The genes are TRBV27 and TRBJ2-7, with 10 bases identical to TRBD2. CDR3 length: 15 amino acids. V lost 6 bases, J lost 2 bases, and 7 bases stayed unmatched. Germline CDR1 MNHEY, CDR2 SMNVEV (reference sequence). The DNA for the CDR3 is TGTGCCAGCAGCCCGGGGCTAGCGGGGGCCTACGAGCAGTACTTC. Its translation: CASSPGLAGAYEQYF.

This chain links TRBV19 with TRBJ1-5, with 7 positions matching TRBD1. The V gene end was trimmed by 4 bases and the J gene end by 6 bases; junction bases not matched to a gene: 12. Germline V gene sequence: CDR1 LNHDA, CDR2 SQIVND (reference sequence). The CDR3 is made up of 16 amino acids. The CDR3 DNA reads TGTGCCAGTAGTACGACACAGGGGAAAATGTTTCAGCCCCAGCATTTT. As protein: CASSTTQGKMFQPQHF.

The chain has TRBV12-3 or TRBV12-4 and TRBJ1-2, with 8 bases aligning to TRBD1. CDR3 length equals 13 residues. The ends lost 6 bases at V and 8 bases at J; junction bases unmatched: 8. This CDR3 reads CASRLDRVEGYTF. The DNA for the CDR3 is TGTGCCAGCAGGCTGGACAGGGTTGAAGGCTACACCTTC.

V and J are TRBV30 and TRBJ1-1, with D maybe TRBD1 (5 bases). Trimming pared 0 bases from V and 4 bases from J, leaving 15 bases between. This CDR3 contains 15 residues. Germline V CDR1 and CDR2: GTSNPN, SVGIG (reference sequence). CDR3 residues: CAWSVGGHPSTEAFF. The CDR3 nucleotides read TGTGCCTGGAGTGTAGGAGGACACCCGAGCACTGAAGCTTTCTTT.

This chain joins TRBV30 and TRBJ1-5, with D unclear. V shed 2 bases and J shed 8 bases, with 13 bases lying between them. This CDR3 is built from 13 residues. Germline V lookup: CDR1 GTSNPN, CDR2 SVGIG (reference sequence). CDR3 sequence: CAWSIQGFEPQHF. CDR3 bases: TGTGCCTGGAGTATCCAAGGGTTTGAGCCCCAGCATTTT.

The V and J genes are TRBV5-1 and TRBJ2-5; D ambiguous. Trimming stripped 0 bases from V and 1 base from J, with 1 base between. CDR3 length: 12 amino acids. Germline CDR1 SGHRS, CDR2 YFSETQ. In DNA, the CDR3 is TGCGCCAGCAGCTTGGGCCAAGAGACCCAGTACTTC. Translated: CASSLGQETQYF.

This sequence joins TRBV4-1 and TRBJ1-5; no firm D call. The germline V gene encodes CDR1 MGHRA and CDR2 YSYEKL. The CDR3 runs to 15 residues. The germline V and J ends were trimmed by 1 base and 0 bases, with 7 bases remaining between them. The CDR3 DNA reads TGCGCCAGCAGCCAAGGGACGGTTAGCAATCAGCCCCAGCATTTT. Protein sequence: CASSQGTVSNQPQHF.

The chain uses TRBV7-2 and TRBJ1-1; D ambiguous. The CDR3 is made up of 12 amino acids. Germline V gene sequence: CDR1 SGHTA, CDR2 FQGNSA. Between the trimmed V and J ends, which lost 1 base and 11 bases, there was a span of 11 bases. CDR3 protein: CASSLGGLLAFF. The CDR3 DNA reads as TGTGCCAGCAGCTTAGGAGGGTTGTTGGCTTTCTTT.

This sequence joins TRBV6-5 and TRBJ2-7; no clear D gene. From germline, CDR1 is MNHEY and CDR2 SVGAGI. The V and J ends lost 7 bases and 6 bases respectively, with 10 bases between them. This CDR3 spans 11 amino acids. CDR3 amino acids: CASIGTGEQYF. The CDR3 region has the DNA TGTGCCAGCATTGGTACCGGCGAGCAGTACTTC.

The J gene is TRBJ1-5, the V gene TRBV19; a weak D match, TRBD1 (5 bases). The CDR3 sequence is 14 residues long. Germline V gene data show CDR1 as LNHDA and CDR2 as SQIVND (reference sequence). V shed 6 bases and J shed 5 bases, with 14 bases lying between them. The CDR3 nucleotides are TGTGCCAGTAGATTTCAGGGTATGGATCAGCCCCAGCATTTT. Translation: CASRFQGMDQPQHF.

The chain employs TRBV7-8 and TRBJ2-7; D is unresolved. The V end lost 5 bases, the J end lost 0 bases, and 5 bases lay between the germline ends. The CDR3 runs 12 residues. Germline V CDR1 and CDR2: SGHVS, FQNEAQ. The CDR3 loop reads CASSRSSYEQYF. Here the CDR3 DNA reads TGTGCCAGCAGCCGGTCCTCCTACGAGCAGTACTTC.

This clone showed up just once. The chain recombines TRBV28 with TRBJ2-1; D might be TRBD1 (5 bases). Trimming stripped 1 base from V and 12 bases from J, with 22 bases between. In germline, CDR1 is MDHEN, CDR2 SYDVKM. There are 16 residues in the CDR3. CDR3 sequence reads: CASSLFGAPQGGRQFF. The CDR3 bases are TGTGCCAGCAGTTTATTCGGCGCCCCCCAGGGTGGAAGGCAGTTCTTC.

The chain carries TRBV4-1 and TRBJ2-1; perhaps TRBD1 as D (5 bases). Trimming took off 4 bases at V and 11 bases at J, with 12 bases between the two ends. The CDR3 loop spans 12 amino acids. Germline CDR1 MGHRA, CDR2 YSYEKL. The CDR3 reads CASSPARQKQFF. In nucleotides, the CDR3 is TGCGCCAGCAGCCCAGCCCGACAGAAGCAGTTCTTC.

The gene calls are TRBV3-1 (or the pseudogene TRBV3-2) and TRBJ2-7, with TRBD2 matching over 13 bases. The length of the CDR3 is 13 residues. V trimming: 4 bases; J trimming: 13 bases; junction bases outside the gene matches: 7. Germline V gene lookup returns CDR1 LGHDT and CDR2 YNNKEL (reference sequence). CDR3 residues: CASSRTSGGAPYF. In DNA, the CDR3 is TGTGCCAGCAGCCGGACTAGCGGGGGCGCCCCTTACTTC.

The rearrangement uses TRBV30 and TRBJ2-7; the D call may be TRBD1 or TRBD2 (6 bases each). The CDR3 runs to 14 residues. Germline lookup yields CDR1 GTSNPN and CDR2 SVGIG (reference sequence). The V end was cut by 5 bases, the J end by 0 bases, with 14 bases between. CDR3 amino acids: CAWGPEGGSYEQYF. The CDR3 nucleotides are TGTGCCTGGGGGCCCGAGGGGGGCTCCTACGAGCAGTACTTC.